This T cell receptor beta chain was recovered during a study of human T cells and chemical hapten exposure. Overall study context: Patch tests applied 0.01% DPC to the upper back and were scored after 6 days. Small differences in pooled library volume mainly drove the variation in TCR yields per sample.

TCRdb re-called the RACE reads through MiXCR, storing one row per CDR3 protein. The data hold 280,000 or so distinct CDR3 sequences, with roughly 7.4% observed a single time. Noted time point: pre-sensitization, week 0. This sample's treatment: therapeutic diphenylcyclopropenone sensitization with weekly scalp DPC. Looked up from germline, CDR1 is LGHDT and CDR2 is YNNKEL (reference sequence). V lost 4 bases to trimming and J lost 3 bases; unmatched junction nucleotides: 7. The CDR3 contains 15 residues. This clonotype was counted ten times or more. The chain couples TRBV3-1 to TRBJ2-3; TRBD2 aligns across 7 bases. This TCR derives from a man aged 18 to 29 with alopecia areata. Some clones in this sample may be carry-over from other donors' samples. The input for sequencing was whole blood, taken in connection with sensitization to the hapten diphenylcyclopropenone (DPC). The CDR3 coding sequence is TGTGCCAGCAGCCCCCAGCGGGGCGTAACAGATACGCAGTATTTT. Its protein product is CASSPQRGVTDTQYF.